This TCR beta chain was observed in a study of CD8+ T cells in alopecia areata. Study in general: People stayed on tofacitinib for 6 to 18 months, then stopped the drug for 6 months.

This CDR3 region has 13 residues. Trimming took 4 bases from V and 4 from J, leaving 13 bases between them. Germline CDR1 is SQVTM and CDR2 is ANQGSEA. Points from the study as a whole: A large proportion of expanded lesional clones were detected persisting in scalp and blood during tofacitinib. Scalp clonality and expanded CD8+ clones among the top 100 fell significantly with tofacitinib.

Treatment denoted: oral pan-JAK inhibitor, 5-10 mg twice daily. A single count supports this clone. Its antigen is not identified. TCR sequencing used cDNA made by reverse transcription of extracted RNA. Assay: immunoSEQ multiplex PCR; the TCRdb copy retains only in-frame clones and omits some. The data hold approximately 160,000 clones, with approximately 57% observed a single time. The source of this sequence is a human donor with alopecia areata. The sample in question was CD4+ T cells sorted from blood, obtained at week 24, from a patient treated with tofacitinib. The chain combines TRBV29-1 with TRBJ1-2; D not certain. The CDR3 DNA reads TGCAGCGTTGGAGGTGGAAAAGGCTATGGCTACACCTTC. Encoded protein: CSVGGGKGYGYTF.